This entry lists 14 T cell receptor beta chains sequenced from one sample in a study of blood T cell repertoires in COVID-19. Some clones are missing from TCRdb's copy, which holds only in-frame ones; the method was immunoSEQ multiplex PCR. Among about 420,000 clones listed, about 90% were seen once. Sequencing input: peripheral blood. These receptor sequences come from a man between 18 and 29 years old with COVID-19, enrolled during active disease.

The gene calls are TRBV6-5 and TRBJ1-5; TRBD1 matches 9 bases. V lost 4 bases and J lost 7; bases outside the gene matches: 8. Germline CDR1 and CDR2: MNHEY and SVGAGI. The CDR3 runs to 15 residues. CDR3 bases: TGTGCCAGCAGTTCCACGGACAGGGGAGGCCAGCCCCAGCATTTT. It encodes CASSSTDRGGQPQHF.

This clone was observed once. The chain is built from TRBV14 and TRBJ1-2; a possible D gene is TRBD1 (6 bases). This CDR3 spans 14 amino acids. The V and J ends lost 3 bases and 8 bases respectively, with 16 bases between them. Germline assignment: CDR1 SGHDN and CDR2 FVKESK. In DNA form, the CDR3 reads TGTGCCAGCAGCCAGGGGGCTTCGATGCGAGGCTACACCTTC. Its translation is CASSQGASMRGYTF.

The V call is TRBV6-1, the J call TRBJ1-6; D uncertain. The V end was cut by 3 bases, the J end by 9 bases, with 6 bases between. The CDR3 length is 12 residues. From germline, CDR1 is MNHNS and CDR2 SASEGT. The CDR3 here is CASSDIGSPLHF. Here the CDR3 DNA reads TGTGCCAGCAGTGATATCGGTTCACCCCTCCACTTT.

About this clone itself: This same CDR3 is encoded by further DNA sequences in the sample. The chain couples TRBV6-4 to TRBJ2-3; TRBD2 aligns across 11 bases. V gave up 2 bases and J gave up 0 bases; unmatched junction bases: 1. Germline V gene data show CDR1 as MRHNA and CDR2 as SNTAGT. The length of the CDR3 is 16 residues. The DNA of the CDR3 is TGTGCCAGCAGTGACGGGACTAGCGGCAGCACAGATACGCAGTATTTT. Amino acids: CASSDGTSGSTDTQYF.

J is TRBJ1-4 and V is TRBV3-1 (or the pseudogene TRBV3-2); D remains ambiguous. Germline lookup yields CDR1 LGHDT and CDR2 YNNKEL (reference sequence). The CDR3 contains 14 residues. V was clipped by 1 base and J by 1 base, with 4 bases between them. For the CDR3, the DNA is TGTGCCAGCAGCCAAGGGCAAACTAATGAAAAACTGTTTTTT. It translates to CASSQGQTNEKLFF.

The chain is built from TRBV7-9 and TRBJ1-2; 8 nucleotides line up with TRBD1. Germline V lookup: CDR1 SEHNR, CDR2 FQNEAQ (reference sequence). This CDR3 spans 15 amino acids. With 7 bases clipped from V and 4 bases from J, the junction kept 11 bases outside the gene matches. CDR3 sequence (DNA): TGTGCCAGCACCCGACAGGGGATTAGTGTCTATGGCTACACCTTC. Protein product: CASTRQGISVYGYTF. Looking up the rest from reference TRBV7-9 and TRBJ1-2 gives the full variable domain: DTGVSQNPRHKITKRGQNVTFRCDPISEHNRLYWYRQTLGQGPEFLTYFQNEAQLEKSRLLSDRFSAERPKGSFSTLEIQRTEQGDSAMYLCASTRQGISVYGYTFGSGTRLTVV.

The chain couples TRBV3-1 (or the pseudogene TRBV3-2) to TRBJ2-2, with 7 bases fitting TRBD1. Germline V gene sequence: CDR1 LGHDT, CDR2 YNNKEL (reference sequence). V was pared by 6 bases and J by 1 base, with 8 bases of the junction left unmatched. The CDR3 covers 16 residues. CDR3 protein: CASRLGQAKNTGELFF. The CDR3 DNA sequence: TGTGCCAGCAGACTCGGACAGGCCAAGAACACCGGGGAGCTGTTTTTT.

This chain uses TRBV30 with TRBJ2-1; TRBD2 aligns across 11 bases. The germline CDR1 and CDR2 sequences are GTSNPN and SVGIG (reference sequence). The ends lost 4 bases at V and 9 bases at J; junction bases unmatched: 5. This CDR3 is 13 amino acids long. The chain's CDR3 is CAWTTSGSGEQFF. The CDR3 bases are TGTGCCTGGACAACTAGCGGGAGTGGTGAGCAGTTCTTC.

The chain combines TRBV2 with TRBJ2-5; the match to TRBD2 covers 7 bases. This CDR3 contains 17 residues. V was pared by 1 base and J by 3 bases, with 11 bases of the junction left unmatched. Germline CDR1 is SNHLY and CDR2 is FYNNEI. CDR3 sequence: CASSEVPGTSVKETQYF. CDR3 sequence (DNA): TGTGCCAGCAGTGAAGTACCGGGAACTAGCGTCAAAGAGACCCAGTACTTC. The whole variable domain, remainder taken from reference TRBV2 and TRBJ2-5, is EPEVTQTPSHQVTQMGQEVILRCVPISNHLYFYWYRQILGQKVEFLVSFYNNEISEKSEIFDDQFSVERPDGSNFTLKIRSTKLEDSAMYFCASSEVPGTSVKETQYFGPGTRLLVL.

This clone was seen once. The J gene is TRBJ1-6, the V gene TRBV2, with 11 bases fitting TRBD1. The germline V gene has CDR1 SNHLY and CDR2 FYNNEI. The CDR3 is 16 amino acids. Germline trimming cut 6 bases from V and 5 bases from J; bases unmatched to any gene: 6. CDR3 sequence: CASRGTGGTDNSPLHF. CDR3 sequence (DNA): TGTGCCAGCAGGGGGACAGGGGGAACCGATAATTCACCCCTCCACTTT.

This clone showed up just once. The J gene is TRBJ1-2, the V gene TRBV29-1, with no clear D. CDR3 length: 11 residues. Germline lookup yields CDR1 SQVTM and CDR2 ANQGSEA. V lost 6 bases, J lost 4 bases, and 9 bases lay in between. The chain's CDR3 is CSVVRSYGYTF. CDR3 in DNA: TGCAGCGTGGTACGGTCCTATGGCTACACCTTC.

This clone turned up a few times. The chain is built from TRBV9 and TRBJ2-5, with 8 bases aligning to TRBD1. Germline V lookup: CDR1 SGDLS, CDR2 YYNGEE. V lost 0 bases, J lost 4 bases, and 5 bases stayed unmatched. This CDR3 is built from 15 residues. CDR3 nucleotides: TGTGCCAGCAGCGTAGGAGGGACAGGAGGAGAGACCCAGTACTTC. This encodes CASSVGGTGGETQYF.

V and J are TRBV9 and TRBJ2-7; 14 nucleotides agree with TRBD2. CDR3 length equals 17 residues. Germline CDR1 is SGDLS and CDR2 is YYNGEE. Trimming removed 2 bases from V and 7 bases from J; junction bases left unmatched: 11. CDR3 sequence: CASSVEGTSGRTEEQYF. The CDR3 DNA is TGTGCCAGCAGCGTGGAGGGGACTAGCGGGAGAACGGAGGAGCAGTACTTC.

This chain links TRBV12-3 or TRBV12-4 with TRBJ1-1; 7 nucleotides align to TRBD1. Trimming removed 5 bases from V and 5 bases from J; junction bases left unmatched: 5. This CDR3 has 13 amino acids. For the CDR3, the DNA is TGTGCCAGCAGTCAGACAGGGCGAACTGAAGCTTTCTTT. Protein: CASSQTGRTEAFF.